Following are 30 T cell receptor beta chains from one sample sequenced in a study of control samples from healthy donors and cancer patients. Data came from immunoSEQ multiplex PCR; TCRdb stores just in-frame clones and leaves some out. This sample has about 120,000 clones, with roughly 87% found just once. Sequenced sample: blood. These receptors were collected from a man younger than 35 in good health.

The J gene is TRBJ1-1, the V gene TRBV7-9; D is ambiguous. V was trimmed by 7 bases and J by 1 base, leaving 16 bases between them. Germline V lookup: CDR1 SEHNR, CDR2 FQNEAQ (reference sequence). CDR3 length: 15 residues. This CDR3 is CASTLSRVTNTEAFF. The CDR3 region has the DNA TGTGCCAGCACCCTCAGCCGGGTGACGAACACTGAAGCTTTCTTT.

This chain uses TRBV5-1 with TRBJ2-3, with 9 bases fitting TRBD2. Germline trimming cut 3 bases from V and 2 bases from J; bases unmatched to any gene: 16. Germline V gives CDR1 SGHRS, CDR2 YFSETQ. The CDR3 consists of 19 residues. The CDR3 loop is CASSSTPMRLAETTDTQYF. CDR3 bases: TGCGCCAGCAGCTCGACACCTATGAGACTAGCGGAGACCACAGATACGCAGTATTTT.

This chain joins TRBV19 and TRBJ2-1; unclear D gene. CDR1 is LNHDA, CDR2 SQIVND, per germline (reference sequence). The germline V and J ends were trimmed by 6 bases and 6 bases, with 15 bases remaining between them. CDR3 length equals 14 residues. The CDR3 region is CASRYSSTSNEQFF. The CDR3 DNA reads TGTGCCAGTAGATACTCATCCACCTCCAATGAGCAGTTCTTC.

The chain is built from TRBV18 and TRBJ1-1; 7 nucleotides agree with TRBD1. The germline CDR1 and CDR2 sequences are KGHSH and LQKENI. V dropped 10 bases and J dropped 2; count of bases not matched to a gene: 10. This CDR3 is built from 14 residues. The DNA of the CDR3 is TGTGCCACCAGCATAGGGGGCACAAACACTGAAGCTTTCTTT. Protein product: CATSIGGTNTEAFF.

This clone was detected only once. The chain carries TRBV27 and TRBJ2-3; 10 positions match TRBD2. V gave up 2 bases and J gave up 4 bases; unmatched junction bases: 3. Germline V gives CDR1 MNHEY, CDR2 SMNVEV (reference sequence). The CDR3 loop spans 15 amino acids. As DNA, the CDR3 is TGTGCCAGCAGTTTAAGCGGGAGGGGCGCAGATACGCAGTATTTT. It encodes CASSLSGRGADTQYF.

The chain is built from TRBV6-4 and TRBJ1-2; D uncertain. This CDR3 has 11 residues. V was pared by 2 bases and J by 9 bases, with 7 bases between. Germline V gives CDR1 MRHNA, CDR2 SNTAGT. CDR3 residues: CASSDGFRYTF. Written as DNA, the CDR3 is TGTGCCAGCAGTGACGGGTTCCGCTACACCTTC.

The gene calls are TRBV27 and TRBJ2-2; D is possibly TRBD2 (6 bases). Germline CDR1 and CDR2: MNHEY and SMNVEV (reference sequence). Trimming shortened V by 5 bases and J by 2 bases, and 9 bases separated the two germline ends. The CDR3 extends over 14 amino acids. The CDR3: CASSRRGNTGELFF. CDR3 sequence (DNA): TGTGCCAGCAGTCGGCGGGGCAACACCGGGGAGCTGTTTTTT.

The genes are TRBV12-5 and TRBJ2-1, with 10 bases fitting TRBD2. This CDR3 comprises 20 residues. With V trimmed by 5 bases and J by 2 bases, 18 bases remained unmatched. CDR1 and CDR2 from the germline V gene are LGHNT and FRNRAP. The CDR3 nucleotides read TGTGCTAGTGGTATTCCGGAGGGGCATCGGACTAGCGGAGCCTACAATGAGCAGTTCTTC. It is translated as CASGIPEGHRTSGAYNEQFF.

This clone has just a few counts. This chain joins TRBV27 and TRBJ1-5; a possible D gene is TRBD1 (6 bases). CDR1 MNHEY and CDR2 SMNVEV come from the germline V gene (reference sequence). V shed 6 bases and J shed 3 bases, with 15 bases lying between them. CDR3 length: 15 residues. In DNA, the CDR3 is TGTGCCAGCAGGCTATCCAGGGGAAACAATCAGCCCCAGCATTTT. This sequence encodes CASRLSRGNNQPQHF.

This clone has just one count. This chain links TRBV24-1 with TRBJ2-1; D remains ambiguous. Germline CDR1 KGHDR, CDR2 SFDVKD. V lost 3 bases and J lost 0, with 20 bases in between. The CDR3 runs to 19 residues. The CDR3 sequence is CATSDVDLSTFTSYNEQFF. In DNA form, the CDR3 reads TGTGCCACCAGTGATGTCGACTTGTCCACCTTCACCTCCTACAATGAGCAGTTCTTC.

CDR3 sequence: CASSLAQNGYTF. CDR3 sequence (DNA): TGCGCCAGCAGCCTGGCACAGAATGGCTACACCTTC. V gene TRBV5-1 combines with J gene TRBJ1-2, with D unresolved. Germline lookup yields CDR1 SGHRS and CDR2 YFSETQ. This CDR3 has 12 residues. Trimming took 4 bases from V and 6 from J, leaving 10 bases between them.

This clone occurred once. CDR3 sequence reads: CASSPTSGRANYNEQFF. The CDR3 DNA reads as TGTGCCAGCTCACCTACTAGCGGGAGGGCCAACTACAATGAGCAGTTCTTC. This chain uses TRBV18 with TRBJ2-1, with 13 nucleotides matching TRBD2. This CDR3 is 17 amino acids long. Unmatched junction bases numbered 5, after V lost 3 bases and J lost 3 bases. Per germline, CDR1 KGHSH and CDR2 LQKENI.

This clone was recorded once. Written as DNA, the CDR3 is TGTGCCACCAGCAGACTCTTTAAGGAGAACACTGAAGCTTTCTTT. Translation: CATSRLFKENTEAFF. V is TRBV15 and J is TRBJ1-1; D uncertain. CDR1 is LNHNV, CDR2 YYDKDF, per germline (reference sequence). The CDR3 length is 15 residues. V gave up 2 bases and J gave up 1 base, with 11 bases separating them.

The chain carries TRBV5-6 and TRBJ2-7; no firm D call. There are 12 residues in the CDR3. The germline CDR1 and CDR2 sequences are SGHDT and YYEEEE. V was trimmed by 2 bases and J by 4 bases, leaving 7 bases between them. DNA of the CDR3: TGTGCCAGCAGCTTTGGGTTATACGAGCAGTACTTC. As protein: CASSFGLYEQYF.

The chain uses TRBV11-3 and TRBJ2-5; 7 bases are a match to TRBD2. The length of the CDR3 is 13 residues. Germline assignment: CDR1 SGHNT and CDR2 YENEEA. V gave up 4 bases and J gave up 3 bases; unmatched junction bases: 2. This chain's CDR3 is CASSSGLKETQYF. The CDR3 DNA reads TGTGCCAGCAGCTCGGGACTAAAAGAGACCCAGTACTTC.

V gene TRBV2 combines with J gene TRBJ1-1; D unresolved. The CDR3 extends over 13 amino acids. V was pared by 2 bases and J by 1 base, with 5 bases between. The germline CDR1 and CDR2 sequences are SNHLY and FYNNEI. DNA for the CDR3: TGTGCCAGCAGTGAAACACCGAACACTGAAGCTTTCTTT. Amino acids: CASSETPNTEAFF.

This clone came up once. The rearrangement links TRBV13 to TRBJ2-1; D remains unclear. This CDR3 is built from 14 residues. Germline V CDR1 and CDR2: PRHDT, FYEKMQ (reference sequence). Deletions cut 0 bases from V and 7 bases from J, with 10 bases between. The CDR3 DNA reads TGTGCCAGCAGCTTAGGCCTTCGTAGAAATGAGCAGTTCTTC. This translates into CASSLGLRRNEQFF. Complete variable domain (other parts from reference TRBV13 and TRBJ2-1): AAGVIQSPRHLIKEKRETATLKCYPIPRHDTVYWYQQGPGQDPQFLISFYEKMQSDKGSIPDRFSAQQFSDYHSELNMSSLELGDSALYFCASSLGLRRNEQFFGPGTRLTVL.

This clone is classed as medium-sized (0.01 to 0.1%). The chain joins TRBV5-1 to TRBJ1-1; D is uncertain. Germline CDR1 reads SGHRS; CDR2 reads YFSETQ. The V and J ends lost 8 bases and 0 bases respectively, with 14 bases between them. This CDR3 spans 14 amino acids. The DNA for the CDR3 is TGCGCCAGTCAAATTTTGGGTATGAACACTGAAGCTTTCTTT. Translating gives CASQILGMNTEAFF.

The CDR3 DNA reads as TGCGCCAGCAGCTGGGGGACTAGCGGGGATGAGCAGTTCTTC. It codes for CASSWGTSGDEQFF. The rearrangement joins TRBV5-1 to TRBJ2-1; 13 bases are shared with TRBD2. The CDR3 runs to 14 residues. V lost 3 bases to trimming and J lost 8 bases; unmatched junction nucleotides: 2. Germline-derived CDR1 and CDR2 are SGHRS and YFSETQ.

Notes on this clone: Other DNA sequences of this sample code for an identical CDR3. The chain couples TRBV7-8 to TRBJ2-1, with D tentatively TRBD1 (6 bases). The CDR3 runs 13 residues. Trimming left V 3 bases short and J 5 bases short, with 8 bases between. Germline V lookup: CDR1 SGHVS, CDR2 FQNEAQ. The CDR3 sequence: CASSLDRNNEQFF. For the CDR3, the DNA is TGTGCCAGCAGCTTGGACAGAAACAATGAGCAGTTCTTC.

The rearrangement links TRBV29-1 to TRBJ2-7; TRBD2 might be the D (6 bases). Germline loops: CDR1 SQVTM, CDR2 ANQGSEA. The CDR3 has 14 residues. V lost 5 bases to trimming and J lost 0 bases, with 14 bases between them. CDR3 bases: TGCAGCGTTTCGTCCCGGAGGGTCTCCTACGAGCAGTACTTC. Its protein product is CSVSSRRVSYEQYF.

The chain combines TRBV30 with TRBJ1-3, with a possible D match to TRBD1 (6 bases). The germline V gene has CDR1 GTSNPN and CDR2 SVGIG (reference sequence). This CDR3 contains 14 residues. Trimming left V 0 bases short and J 1 base short, with 7 bases between. CDR3 sequence: CAWSVTGSGNTIYF. CDR3 nucleotide sequence: TGTGCCTGGAGTGTTACAGGGTCTGGAAACACCATATATTTT. The variable domain in full, completed from reference TRBV30 and TRBJ1-3, reads SQTIHQWPATLVQPVGSPLSLECTVEGTSNPNLYWYRQAAGRGLQLLFYSVGIGQISSEVPQNLSASRPQDRQFILSSKKLLLSDSGFYLCAWSVTGSGNTIYFGEGSWLTVV.

The rearrangement joins TRBV4-3 to TRBJ2-2; 7 positions match TRBD1. The CDR3 loop spans 18 amino acids. Germline assignment: CDR1 LGHNA and CDR2 YSLEER. With 4 bases clipped from V and 5 bases from J, the junction kept 16 bases outside the gene matches. CDR3 protein: CASSPTGTADFTTGELFF. The CDR3 region has the DNA TGCGCCAGCAGCCCAACCGGGACAGCGGATTTTACGACCGGGGAGCTGTTTTTT.

The chain uses TRBV5-1 and TRBJ1-1; no definite D call. The CDR3 is made up of 13 amino acids. Germline CDR1 SGHRS, CDR2 YFSETQ. V shed 4 bases and J shed 1 base, with 8 bases lying between them. The CDR3 DNA sequence: TGCGCCAGCAGCCAAAACAAGAACACTGAAGCTTTCTTT. It encodes CASSQNKNTEAFF.

The gene calls are TRBV9 and TRBJ2-7; D is unclear. CDR1 and CDR2 (germline): SGDLS, YYNGEE. Trimming shortened V by 0 bases and J by 3 bases, and 4 bases separated the two germline ends. The CDR3 is 12 residues long. CDR3 loop: CASSVDGYEQYF. The CDR3, as DNA: TGTGCCAGCAGCGTAGATGGCTACGAGCAGTACTTC. Full variable domain (missing parts from reference TRBV9 and TRBJ2-7): DSGVTQTPKHLITATGQRVTLRCSPRSGDLSVYWYQQSLDQGLQFLIQYYNGEERAKGNILERFSAQQFPDLHSELNLSSLELGDSALYFCASSVDGYEQYFGPGTRLTVT.

V is TRBV5-1 and J is TRBJ2-1; TRBD2 matches at 9 bases. The J segment lost 1 base and the V segment lost 2 bases, leaving 4 bases of the junction unmatched. The CDR3 sequence is 16 residues long. The germline gives CDR1 SGHRS, CDR2 YFSETQ. The CDR3 nucleotides are TGCGCCAGCAGCTTTAGACTAGCGGATTCCTACAATGAGCAGTTCTTC. Its protein product is CASSFRLADSYNEQFF.

The chain carries TRBV12-3 or TRBV12-4 and TRBJ1-2; D might be TRBD1 (6 bases). Trimming removed 3 bases at V and 6 bases at J, with 11 bases between. This CDR3 has 13 residues. This chain's CDR3 is CASSFPRGHGYTF. The CDR3 region has the DNA TGTGCCAGCAGTTTTCCCAGGGGACATGGCTACACCTTC.

V is TRBV28 and J is TRBJ2-5, with TRBD2 as a possible D gene (5 bases). The CDR3 runs 13 residues. Germline V gene sequence: CDR1 MDHEN, CDR2 SYDVKM. V shed 6 bases and J shed 5 bases, with 13 bases lying between them. CDR3 coding DNA: TGTGCCAGCAGACTAGGCACTCGGGAGACCCAGTACTTC. Its translation is CASRLGTRETQYF.

The chain joins TRBV4-3 to TRBJ2-2; unclear D gene. Trimming removed 3 bases at V and 6 bases at J, with 14 bases between. The CDR3 is 15 residues long. Germline V gene lookup returns CDR1 LGHNA and CDR2 YSLEER. This CDR3 is CASSHADRPSGELFF. CDR3 coding DNA: TGCGCCAGCAGCCACGCGGACCGTCCGTCCGGGGAGCTGTTTTTT.

V gene TRBV19 combines with J gene TRBJ2-1; 7 bases match TRBD2. Germline CDR1 LNHDA, CDR2 SQIVND (reference sequence). The CDR3 extends over 16 amino acids. The V segment lost 2 bases and the J segment 9 bases; nucleotides outside the gene matches: 13. The CDR3 sequence is CASSITRGRAFAEQFF. The CDR3 nucleotides are TGTGCCAGTAGTATAACTCGAGGGAGGGCGTTCGCTGAGCAGTTCTTC.